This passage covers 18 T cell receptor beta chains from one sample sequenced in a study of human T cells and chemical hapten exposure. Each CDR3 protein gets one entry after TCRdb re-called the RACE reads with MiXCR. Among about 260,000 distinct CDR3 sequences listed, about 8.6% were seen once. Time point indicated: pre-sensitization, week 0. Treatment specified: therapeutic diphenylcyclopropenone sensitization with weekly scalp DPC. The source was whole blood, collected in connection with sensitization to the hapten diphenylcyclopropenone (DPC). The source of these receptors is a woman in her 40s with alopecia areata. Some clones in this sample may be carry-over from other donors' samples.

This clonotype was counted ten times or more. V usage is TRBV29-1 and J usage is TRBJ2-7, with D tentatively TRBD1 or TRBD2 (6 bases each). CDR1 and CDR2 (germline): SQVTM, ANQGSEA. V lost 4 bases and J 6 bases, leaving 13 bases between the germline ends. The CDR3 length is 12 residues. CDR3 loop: CSVVQGSGEQYF. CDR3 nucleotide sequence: TGCAGCGTTGTACAGGGTAGCGGCGAGCAGTACTTC.

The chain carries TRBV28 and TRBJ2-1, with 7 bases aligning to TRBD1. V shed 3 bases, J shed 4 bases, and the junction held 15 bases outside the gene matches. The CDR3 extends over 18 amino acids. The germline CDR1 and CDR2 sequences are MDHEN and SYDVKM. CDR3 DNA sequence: TGTGCCAGCAGTTTTGATAGTCGTGCGCAGGGGGTGTACAATGAGCAGTTCTTC. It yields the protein CASSFDSRAQGVYNEQFF.

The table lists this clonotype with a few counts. The DNA of the CDR3 is TGTGCCAGCAGCTCAGGGATTATTTATGGCTACACCTTC. Amino acid sequence: CASSSGIIYGYTF. The chain has TRBV7-2 and TRBJ1-2; D is possibly TRBD1 (5 bases). The CDR3 contains 13 residues. V lost 4 bases and J lost 5, with 11 bases in between. CDR1 and CDR2 (germline): SGHTA, FQGNSA.

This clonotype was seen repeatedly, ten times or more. The CDR3 nucleotides read TGCAGTGCTAGGCTAGCGGGAGTGAAGACCCAGTACTTC. Translated, it gives CSARLAGVKTQYF. The chain combines TRBV20-1 with TRBJ2-5; 10 nucleotides match TRBD2. The CDR3 has 13 amino acids. CDR1 and CDR2 (germline): DFQATT, SNEGSKA (reference sequence). The junction had 4 bases not matched to a gene; V was cut back by 3 bases and J by 6 bases.

CDR3 region: CASSGLDTQYF. Here the CDR3 DNA reads TGTGCCAGCAGCGGCTTGGATACGCAGTATTTT. The chain carries TRBV7-9 and TRBJ2-3; D unresolved. Germline CDR1 is SEHNR and CDR2 is FQNEAQ (reference sequence). V was trimmed by 5 bases and J by 6 bases, leaving 6 bases between them. The CDR3 sequence is 11 residues long.

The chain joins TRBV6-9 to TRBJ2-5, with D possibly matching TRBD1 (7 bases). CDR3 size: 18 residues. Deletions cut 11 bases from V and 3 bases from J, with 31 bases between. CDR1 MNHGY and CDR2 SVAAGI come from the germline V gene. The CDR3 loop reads CASLSSDRTTSVKETQYF. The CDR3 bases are TGTGCCTCATTATCCTCGGACAGGACTACATCGGTAAAAGAGACCCAGTACTTC.

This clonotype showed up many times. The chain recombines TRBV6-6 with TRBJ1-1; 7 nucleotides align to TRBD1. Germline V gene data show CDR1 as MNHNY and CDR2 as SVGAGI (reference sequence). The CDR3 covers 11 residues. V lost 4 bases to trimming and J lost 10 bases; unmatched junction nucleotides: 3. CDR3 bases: TGTGCCAGCAGTTCAGGGGGAGCAGCTTTCTTT. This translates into CASSSGGAAFF.

The CDR3 region has the DNA TGTGCCAGCAGCCAAGGCGGGGTACAAGAGACCCAGTACTTC. Translation: CASSQGGVQETQYF. V usage is TRBV14 and J usage is TRBJ2-5, with TRBD2 as a possible D gene (6 bases). CDR3 length: 14 residues. Trimming removed 1 base at V and 2 bases at J, with 8 bases between. Germline V gene lookup returns CDR1 SGHDN and CDR2 FVKESK.

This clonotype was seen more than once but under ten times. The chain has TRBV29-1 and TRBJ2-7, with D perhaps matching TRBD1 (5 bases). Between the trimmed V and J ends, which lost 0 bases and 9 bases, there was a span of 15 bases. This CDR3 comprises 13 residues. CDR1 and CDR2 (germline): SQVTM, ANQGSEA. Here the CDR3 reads CSVEDQQQGGQYF. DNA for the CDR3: TGCAGCGTTGAAGATCAGCAGCAGGGCGGGCAGTACTTC.

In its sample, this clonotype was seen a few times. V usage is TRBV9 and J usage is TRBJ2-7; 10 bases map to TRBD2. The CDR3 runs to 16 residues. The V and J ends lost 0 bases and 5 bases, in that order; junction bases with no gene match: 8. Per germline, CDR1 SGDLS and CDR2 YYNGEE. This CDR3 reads CASSVAVTSGSHEQYF. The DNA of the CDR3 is TGTGCCAGCAGCGTAGCTGTGACTAGCGGGTCCCACGAGCAGTACTTC.

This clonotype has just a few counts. For the CDR3, the DNA is TGTGCCAGCAGTTACGCTAGCGGGAGGGCCTATGAGCAGTTCTTC. Encoded protein: CASSYASGRAYEQFF. V is TRBV6-5 and J is TRBJ2-1; 12 bases agree with TRBD2. V lost 2 bases to trimming and J lost 8 bases; unmatched junction nucleotides: 4. The germline gives CDR1 MNHEY, CDR2 SVGAGI. The CDR3 covers 15 residues.

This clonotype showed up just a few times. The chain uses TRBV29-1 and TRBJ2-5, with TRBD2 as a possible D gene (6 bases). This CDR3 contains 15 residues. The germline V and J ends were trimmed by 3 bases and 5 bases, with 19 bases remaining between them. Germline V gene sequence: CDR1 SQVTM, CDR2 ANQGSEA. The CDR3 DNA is TGCAGCGTTGATCTCGGGGGAGGACGCGGGGAGACCCAGTACTTC. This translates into CSVDLGGGRGETQYF. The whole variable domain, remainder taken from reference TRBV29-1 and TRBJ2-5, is SAVISQKPSRDICQRGTSLTIQCQVDSQVTMMFWYRQQPGQSLTLIATANQGSEATYESGFVIDKFPISRPNLTFSTLTVSNMSPEDSSIYLCSVDLGGGRGETQYFGPGTRLLVL.

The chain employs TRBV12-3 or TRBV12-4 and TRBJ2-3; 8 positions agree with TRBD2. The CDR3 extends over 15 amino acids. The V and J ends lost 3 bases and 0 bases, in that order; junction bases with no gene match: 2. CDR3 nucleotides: TGTGCCAGCAGTTTCTCGGGAGGGAGCACAGATACGCAGTATTTT. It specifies CASSFSGGSTDTQYF.

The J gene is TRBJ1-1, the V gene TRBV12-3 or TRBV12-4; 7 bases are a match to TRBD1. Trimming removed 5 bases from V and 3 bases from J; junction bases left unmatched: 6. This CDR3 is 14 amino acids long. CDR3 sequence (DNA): TGTGCCAGCAGTCGTCAGGGGGGCTACACTGAAGCTTTCTTT. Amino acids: CASSRQGGYTEAFF.

CDR3 nucleotide sequence: TGCGCCAGCAGCTTGGCCTCTGGCGGAATAGACCTGACTTTC. It codes for CASSLASGGIDLTF. V usage is TRBV5-1 and J usage is TRBJ2-6; D not certain. The CDR3 runs to 14 residues. Germline CDR1 and CDR2: SGHRS and YFSETQ. Trimming pared 0 bases from V and 15 bases from J, leaving 16 bases between.

CDR3 region: CATSRTGGTGELFF. The CDR3 nucleotides read TGTGCCACCTCTAGGACAGGGGGGACCGGGGAGCTGTTTTTT. The gene calls are TRBV24-1 and TRBJ2-2; the match to TRBD1 covers 10 bases. Germline assignment: CDR1 KGHDR and CDR2 SFDVKD. The CDR3 runs to 14 residues. V shed 9 bases, J shed 5 bases, and the junction held 5 bases outside the gene matches.

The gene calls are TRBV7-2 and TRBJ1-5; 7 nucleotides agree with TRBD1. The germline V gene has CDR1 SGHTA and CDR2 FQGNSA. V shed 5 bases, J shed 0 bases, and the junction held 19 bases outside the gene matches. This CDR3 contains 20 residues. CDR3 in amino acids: CASSLLDRDRRSYSNQPQHF. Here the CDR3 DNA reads TGTGCCAGCAGCCTCCTAGACAGGGATCGGCGTTCTTATAGCAATCAGCCCCAGCATTTT.

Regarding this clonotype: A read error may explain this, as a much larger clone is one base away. CDR3 protein: CVSSLDDIQYF. The DNA of the CDR3 is TGTGTCAGCAGCTTGGACGACATTCAGTACTTC. The V and J genes are TRBV5-6 and TRBJ2-4; D gene uncertain. The germline gives CDR1 SGHDT, CDR2 YYEEEE. The CDR3 is 11 residues long.